This T cell receptor beta chain was found in a study of cytomegalovirus exposure and HLA in healthy donors. Study-wide results and caveats: In most subjects, TCR beta sequences reportedly gave accurate predictions of HLA-A and HLA-B alleles. Solely CMV serostatus was available to characterize immune exposure.

This CDR3 is 13 amino acids long. CDR1 is SGHAT and CDR2 is FQNNGV in the germline V gene. 13 Jbeta primers and 60 Vbeta primers were used for the PCR. Produced via immunoSEQ multiplex PCR; TCRdb's table is partial and in-frame only. The repertoire includes about 150,000 clones, roughly 80% of them detected once, and 4.3% sits in the top ten. For this clone: What it binds is not known. At one end the junction does not follow the germline gene, possibly because of a read error.

The receptor was derived from a woman in her 40s in good health and CMV-seropositive. The J gene is TRBJ1-1, the V gene TRBV11-2; 8 nucleotides match TRBD1. Specimen: PBMCs. CDR3 DNA sequence: TGTGCCAGCAGCTTAGAGACAGGGGCGGCGGGTCTCTTT. Amino acid sequence: CASSLETGAAGLF.